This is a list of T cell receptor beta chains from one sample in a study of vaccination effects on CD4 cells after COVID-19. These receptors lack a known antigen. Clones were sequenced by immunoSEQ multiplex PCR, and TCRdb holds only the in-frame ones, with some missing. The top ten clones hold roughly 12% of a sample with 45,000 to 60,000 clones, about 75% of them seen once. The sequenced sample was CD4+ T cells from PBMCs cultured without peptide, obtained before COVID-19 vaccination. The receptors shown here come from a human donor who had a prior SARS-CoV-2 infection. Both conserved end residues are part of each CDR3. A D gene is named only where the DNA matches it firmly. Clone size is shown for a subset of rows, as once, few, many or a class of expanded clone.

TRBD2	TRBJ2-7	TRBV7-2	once	TGTGCCAGCAGCCCAGCGACTGGGAGGGACGAGCAGTACTTC	CASSPATGRDEQYF
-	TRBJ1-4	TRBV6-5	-	TGTGCCAGCAGTACCGAACAGGGTCGGCGAGGGTTGTTGTTTTTT	CASSTEQGRRGLLFF
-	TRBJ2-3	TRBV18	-	TGTGCCAGCTCACCGCGGACGGGAACAGATACGCAGTATTTT	CASSPRTGTDTQYF
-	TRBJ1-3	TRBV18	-	TGTGCCAGCTCACCGGTCGCAGCTGGAAACACCATATATTTT	CASSPVAAGNTIYF
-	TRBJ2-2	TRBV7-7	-	TGTGCTAGCAGCGCCTTCCTAGGCACCGGGGAGCTGTTTTTT	CASSAFLGTGELFF
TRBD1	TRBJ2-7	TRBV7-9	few	TGTGCCAGCAGCTTAGGGGACAGGGTGGTTGAGCAGTACTTC	CASSLGDRVVEQYF
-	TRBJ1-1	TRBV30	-	TGTGCCTGGAGGCGGTACGGGGGATTGAACACTGAAGCTTTCTTT	CAWRRYGGLNTEAFF
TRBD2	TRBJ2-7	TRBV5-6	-	TGTGCCAGCAGCTTGGGACTAGCGGGAAATTACGAGCAGTACTTC	CASSLGLAGNYEQYF
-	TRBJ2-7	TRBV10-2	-	TGCGCCAGCAGTAAAGATATAGCGCGAAAGGGGTCCTACGAGCAGTACTTC	CASSKDIARKGSYEQYF
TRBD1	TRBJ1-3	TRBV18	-	TGTGCCAGTTCCGGACAGGATTCTAGAAACACCATATATTTT	CASSGQDSRNTIYF
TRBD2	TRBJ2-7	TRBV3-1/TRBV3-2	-	TGTGCCAGCAGCCAACCCTCCGGGACTAGCGTGGATGAGCAGTACTTC	CASSQPSGTSVDEQYF
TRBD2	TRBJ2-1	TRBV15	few	TGTGCCACCAGCCCGGGGTTTTCACTAGCGGGAGGTTTGGGTGAGCAGTTCTTC	CATSPGFSLAGGLGEQFF
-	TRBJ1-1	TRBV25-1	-	TGTGCCAGCAGGCCGACAGGAACCATGAACACTGAAGCTTTCTTT	CASRPTGTMNTEAFF
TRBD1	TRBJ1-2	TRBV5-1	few	TGCGCCAGCAGCTTCTTGGACAGGGTGGATGGCTACACCTTC	CASSFLDRVDGYTF
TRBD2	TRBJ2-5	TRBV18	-	TGTGCCAGCTCACCGTCCGGGGGGGCCGGAGAGACCCAGTACTTC	CASSPSGGAGETQYF
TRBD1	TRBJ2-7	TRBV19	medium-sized	TGTGCCAGTAGTATATGGACAGGGGGTGTTGCCTACGAGCAGTACTTC	CASSIWTGGVAYEQYF
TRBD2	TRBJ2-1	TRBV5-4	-	TGTGCCAGCAGCCAAAGCGGGACCCTCAATGAGCAGTTCTTC	CASSQSGTLNEQFF
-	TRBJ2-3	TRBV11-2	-	TGTGCCAGCAGCTTAGGGAGGGCAGATACGCAGTATTTT	CASSLGRADTQYF
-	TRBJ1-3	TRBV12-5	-	TGTGCTAGTGGACAGTCAGGGTCGGCAAACACCATATATTTT	CASGQSGSANTIYF
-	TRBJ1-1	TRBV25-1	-	TGTGCCAGCAGGGGCACTAATGAAGCTTTCTTT	CASRGTNEAFF
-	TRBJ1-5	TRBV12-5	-	TGTGCTAGTGGTTCCACAGGGCGCAATAGCAATCAGCCCCAGCATTTT	CASGSTGRNSNQPQHF
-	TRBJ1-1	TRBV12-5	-	TGTGCTAGTGGTGTGGACCTTTCGGAAGCTTTCTTT	CASGVDLSEAFF
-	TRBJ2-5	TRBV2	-	TGTGCCAGCAGGGGGCAAGAGACCCAGTACTTC	CASRGQETQYF
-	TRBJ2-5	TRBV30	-	TGTGCCTGGACCAATAATCAGGGAGAGACCCAGTACTTC	CAWTNNQGETQYF
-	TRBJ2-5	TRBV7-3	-	TGTGCCAGCAGTCCGGACCCAGCAGGGACCCAGTACTTC	CASSPDPAGTQYF
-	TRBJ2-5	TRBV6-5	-	TGTGCCAGTTTTGGAGCGAACCAAGAGACCCAGTACTTC	CASFGANQETQYF
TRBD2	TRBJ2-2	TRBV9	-	TGTGCCAGCAGCACTACAGCGGGAGTGGGGACCGGGGAGCTGTTTTTT	CASSTTAGVGTGELFF
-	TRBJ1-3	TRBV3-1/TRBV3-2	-	TGTGCCAGCAGTCGGAGGCGGGGGGCATTCTCTGGAAACACCATATATTTT	CASSRRRGAFSGNTIYF
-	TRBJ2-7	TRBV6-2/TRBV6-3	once	TGTGCCAGCAGTTACTACACCCAGGGTATCTACGAGCAGTACTTC	CASSYYTQGIYEQYF
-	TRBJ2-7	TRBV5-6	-	TGTGCCAGCAGCTTGGATCTGGGCGCCTACGAGCAGTACTTC	CASSLDLGAYEQYF
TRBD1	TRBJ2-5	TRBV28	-	TGTGCCAGCAGTTCTGCAGGGGGCTTCGAGACCCAGTACTTC	CASSSAGGFETQYF
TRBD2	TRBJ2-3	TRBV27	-	TGTGCCAGCAGTGCACTCGCCCTGACTAGCGGGGGGCGAGATACGCAGTATTTT	CASSALALTSGGRDTQYF
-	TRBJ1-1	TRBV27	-	TGTGCCAGCAGTCCCCGGGCGAGGGGCTTGACTGAAGCTTTCTTT	CASSPRARGLTEAFF
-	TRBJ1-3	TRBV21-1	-	TGTGCCAGCAGCAGACCTGGGACCGAAGGACGAAACACCATATATTTT	CASSRPGTEGRNTIYF
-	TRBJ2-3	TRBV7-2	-	TGTGCCAGCAGCTTTCGCGGGGGCGAAGCTTTTACGCAGTATTTT	CASSFRGGEAFTQYF
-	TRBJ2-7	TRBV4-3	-	TGCGCCAGCAGCCAAGATGTTTCCTGGGGGAGGACCTACGAGCAGTACTTC	CASSQDVSWGRTYEQYF
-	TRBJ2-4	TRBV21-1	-	TGTGCCAGCAGCAAAGCCCCAAGGCTAGCGGGAGCCAAAAACATTCAGTACTTC	CASSKAPRLAGAKNIQYF
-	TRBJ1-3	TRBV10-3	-	TGTGCCATCAGAGAAGAGGGGGTCAGTCGAAACACCATATATTTT	CAIREEGVSRNTIYF
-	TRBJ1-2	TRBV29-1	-	TGCAGCGTTGGGAACGAATATGGCTACACCTTC	CSVGNEYGYTF
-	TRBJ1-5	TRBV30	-	TGTGCCTGGATAAAAATCGATAGCTGGACGGGGAACAATCAGCCCCAGCATTTT	CAWIKIDSWTGNNQPQHF
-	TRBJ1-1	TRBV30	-	TGTGCCTGGAGTGTATTAGGGTCCCGGGACGGGAATATGAACACTGAAGCTTTCTTT	CAWSVLGSRDGNMNTEAFF
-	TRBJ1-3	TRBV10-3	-	TGTGCCATCAGGGATAGCTCTGGAAACACCATATATTTT	CAIRDSSGNTIYF
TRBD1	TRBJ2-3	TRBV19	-	TGTGCCAGTAGTCCCGGGGACAGGGGGCTCGGCAGCGGGAGGGCCAATACGCAGTATTTT	CASSPGDRGLGSGRANTQYF